Included here is one T cell receptor beta chain sequence, with context. Antigen: not known. These data are taken from a study of cytomegalovirus exposure and HLA in healthy donors. The study's findings and limits: A missense DCLRE1C variant was associated with V- and J-gene trimming of TCR beta chains in a later analysis, and an independent cohort replicated the association. Highest at DRB1 and lowest at HLA-C, TCR association rates differed among HLA loci in a later analysis. It was reported in a later analysis that an Asian-associated ancestry cluster showed fewer N-insertions than the roughly 660-donor mean.

Germline values: CDR1 GTSNPN, CDR2 SVGIG (reference sequence). The CDR3 contains 13 residues. Trimming took off 0 bases at V and 0 bases at J, with 3 bases between the two ends. The primer mix had 60 Vbeta and 13 Jbeta primers. In the authors' workflow: An analysis performed later counted 75 million to 80 million unique TCR beta chains (approximately 10 million of them shared). Assay used: immunoSEQ multiplex PCR; TCRdb lists only in-frame clones, some missing. V and J calls and clone size are given by that table; D and trimming were obtained from the DNA. The repertoire consists of 100,000 to 150,000 clones, with roughly 88% occurring once and the leading ten covering 1.5% to 2%.

Sequencing was performed on PBMCs. The rearrangement links TRBV30 to TRBJ1-3; D is ambiguous. The TCR originated in a boy younger than 18 in good health and CMV-seronegative. The CDR3 spells CAWSVSSGNTIYF. The CDR3 DNA reads TGTGCCTGGAGTGTCTCCTCTGGAAACACCATATATTTT.